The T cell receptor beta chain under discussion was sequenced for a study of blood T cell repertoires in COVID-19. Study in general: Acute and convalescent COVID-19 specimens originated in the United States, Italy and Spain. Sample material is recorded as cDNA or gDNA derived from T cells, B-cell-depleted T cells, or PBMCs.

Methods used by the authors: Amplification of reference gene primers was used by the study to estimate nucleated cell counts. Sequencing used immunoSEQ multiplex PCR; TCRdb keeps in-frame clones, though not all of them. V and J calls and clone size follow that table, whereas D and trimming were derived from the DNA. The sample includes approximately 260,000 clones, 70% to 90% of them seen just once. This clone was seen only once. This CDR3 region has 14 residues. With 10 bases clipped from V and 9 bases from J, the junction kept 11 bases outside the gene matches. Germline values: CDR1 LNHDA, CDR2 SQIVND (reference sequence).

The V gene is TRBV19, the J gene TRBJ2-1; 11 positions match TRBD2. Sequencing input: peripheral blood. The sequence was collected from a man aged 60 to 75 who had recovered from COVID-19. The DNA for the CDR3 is TGTGCCACTACACTAGCGGGGGCCGGGGGTGAGCAGTTCTTC. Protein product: CATTLAGAGGEQFF.